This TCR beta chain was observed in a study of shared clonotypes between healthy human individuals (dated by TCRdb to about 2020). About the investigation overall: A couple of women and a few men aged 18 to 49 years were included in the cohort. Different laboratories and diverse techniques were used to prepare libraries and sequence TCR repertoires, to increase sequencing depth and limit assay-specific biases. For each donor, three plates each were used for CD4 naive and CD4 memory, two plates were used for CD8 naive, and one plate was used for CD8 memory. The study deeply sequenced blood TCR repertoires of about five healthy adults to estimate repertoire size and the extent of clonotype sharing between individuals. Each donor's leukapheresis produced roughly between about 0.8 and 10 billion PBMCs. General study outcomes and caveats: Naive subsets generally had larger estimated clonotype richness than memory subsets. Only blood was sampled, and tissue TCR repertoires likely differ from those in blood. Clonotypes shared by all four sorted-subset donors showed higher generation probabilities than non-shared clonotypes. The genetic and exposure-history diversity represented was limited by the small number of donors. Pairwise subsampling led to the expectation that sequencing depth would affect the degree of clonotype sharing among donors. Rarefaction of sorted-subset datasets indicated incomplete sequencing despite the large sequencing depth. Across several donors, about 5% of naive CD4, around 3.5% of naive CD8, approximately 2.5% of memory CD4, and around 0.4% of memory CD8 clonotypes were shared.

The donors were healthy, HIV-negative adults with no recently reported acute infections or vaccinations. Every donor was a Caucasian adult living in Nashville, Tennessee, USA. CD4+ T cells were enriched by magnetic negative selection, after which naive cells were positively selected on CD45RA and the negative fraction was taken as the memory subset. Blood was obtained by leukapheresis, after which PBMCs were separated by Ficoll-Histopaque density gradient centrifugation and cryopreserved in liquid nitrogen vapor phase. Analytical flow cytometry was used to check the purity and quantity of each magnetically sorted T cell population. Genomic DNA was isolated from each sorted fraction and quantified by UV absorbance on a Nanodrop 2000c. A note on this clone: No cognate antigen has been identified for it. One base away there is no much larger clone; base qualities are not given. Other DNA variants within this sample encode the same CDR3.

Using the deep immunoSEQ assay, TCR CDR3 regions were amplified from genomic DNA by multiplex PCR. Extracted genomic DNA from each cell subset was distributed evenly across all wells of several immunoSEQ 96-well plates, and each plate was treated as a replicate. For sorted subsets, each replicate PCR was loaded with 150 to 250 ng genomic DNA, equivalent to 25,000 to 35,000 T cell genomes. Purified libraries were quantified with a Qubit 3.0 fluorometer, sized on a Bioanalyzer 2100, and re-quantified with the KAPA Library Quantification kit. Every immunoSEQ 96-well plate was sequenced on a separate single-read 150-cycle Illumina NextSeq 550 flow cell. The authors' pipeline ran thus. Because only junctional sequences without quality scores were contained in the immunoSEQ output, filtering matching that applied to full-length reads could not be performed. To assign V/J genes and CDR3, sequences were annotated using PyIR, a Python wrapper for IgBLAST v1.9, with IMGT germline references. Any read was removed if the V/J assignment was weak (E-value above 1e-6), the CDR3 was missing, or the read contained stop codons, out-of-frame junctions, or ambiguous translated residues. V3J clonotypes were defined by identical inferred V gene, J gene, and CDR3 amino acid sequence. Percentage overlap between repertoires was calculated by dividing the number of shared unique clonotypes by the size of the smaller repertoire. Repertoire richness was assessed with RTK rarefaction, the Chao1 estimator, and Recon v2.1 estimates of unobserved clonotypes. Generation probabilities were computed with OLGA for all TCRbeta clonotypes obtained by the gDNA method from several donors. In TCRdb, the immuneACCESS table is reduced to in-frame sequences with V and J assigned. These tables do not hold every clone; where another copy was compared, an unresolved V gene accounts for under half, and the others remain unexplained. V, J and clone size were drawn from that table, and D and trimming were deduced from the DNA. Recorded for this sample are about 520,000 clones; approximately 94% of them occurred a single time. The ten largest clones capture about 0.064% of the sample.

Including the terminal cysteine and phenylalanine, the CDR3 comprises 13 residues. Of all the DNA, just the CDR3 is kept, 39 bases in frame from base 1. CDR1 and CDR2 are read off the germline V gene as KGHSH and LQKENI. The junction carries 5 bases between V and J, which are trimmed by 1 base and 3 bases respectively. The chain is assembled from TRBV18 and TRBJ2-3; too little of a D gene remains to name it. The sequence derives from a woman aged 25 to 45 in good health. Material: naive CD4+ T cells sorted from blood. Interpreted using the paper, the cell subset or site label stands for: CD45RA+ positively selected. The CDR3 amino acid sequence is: CASSPRATDTQYF. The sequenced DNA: TGTGCCAGCTCACCACGGGCGACAGATACGCAGTATTTT.